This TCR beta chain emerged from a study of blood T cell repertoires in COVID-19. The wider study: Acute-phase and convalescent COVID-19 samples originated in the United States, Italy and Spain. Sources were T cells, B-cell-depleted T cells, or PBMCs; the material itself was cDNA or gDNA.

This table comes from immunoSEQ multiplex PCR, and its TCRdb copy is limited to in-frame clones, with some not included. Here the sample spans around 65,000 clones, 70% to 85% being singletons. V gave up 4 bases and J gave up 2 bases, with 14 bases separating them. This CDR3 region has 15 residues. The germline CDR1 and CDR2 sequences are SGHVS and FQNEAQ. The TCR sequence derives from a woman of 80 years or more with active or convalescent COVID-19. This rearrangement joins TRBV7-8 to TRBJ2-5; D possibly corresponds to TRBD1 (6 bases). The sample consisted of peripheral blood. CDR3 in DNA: TGTGCCAGCAGCTCAGCCGGGACAACACAAGAGACCCAGTACTTC. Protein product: CASSSAGTTQETQYF. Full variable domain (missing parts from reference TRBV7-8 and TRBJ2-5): GAGVSQSPRYKVAKRGQDVALRCDPISGHVSLFWYQQALGQGPEFLTYFQNEAQLDKSGLPSDRFFAERPEGSVSTLKIQRTQQEDSAVYLCASSSAGTTQETQYFGPGTRLLVL.